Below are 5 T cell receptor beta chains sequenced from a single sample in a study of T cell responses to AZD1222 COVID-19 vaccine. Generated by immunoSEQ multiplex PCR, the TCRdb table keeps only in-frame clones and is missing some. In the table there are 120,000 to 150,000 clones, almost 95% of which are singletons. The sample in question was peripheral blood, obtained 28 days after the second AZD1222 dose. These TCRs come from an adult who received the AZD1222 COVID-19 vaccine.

The CDR3 DNA reads TGTGCCAGCAGCCGCCGCCCCTACGAGCAGTACTTC. This gives the protein CASSRRPYEQYF. V and J are TRBV3-1 (or the pseudogene TRBV3-2) and TRBJ2-7; D not resolved. V lost 4 bases to trimming and J lost 2 bases, with 6 bases between them. The germline V gene has CDR1 LGHDT and CDR2 YNNKEL (reference sequence). The CDR3 length is 12 residues.

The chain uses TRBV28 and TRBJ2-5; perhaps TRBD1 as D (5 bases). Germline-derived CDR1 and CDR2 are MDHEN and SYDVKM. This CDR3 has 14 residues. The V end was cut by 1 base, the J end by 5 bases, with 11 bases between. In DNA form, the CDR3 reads TGTGCCAGCAGTTTATTGGGGCCCCGTGAGACCCAGTACTTC. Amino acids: CASSLLGPRETQYF. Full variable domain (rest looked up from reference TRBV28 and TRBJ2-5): DVKVTQSSRYLVKRTGEKVFLECVQDMDHENMFWYRQDPGLGLRLIYFSYDVKMKEKGDIPEGYSVSREKKERFSLILESASTNQTSMYLCASSLLGPRETQYFGPGTRLLVL.

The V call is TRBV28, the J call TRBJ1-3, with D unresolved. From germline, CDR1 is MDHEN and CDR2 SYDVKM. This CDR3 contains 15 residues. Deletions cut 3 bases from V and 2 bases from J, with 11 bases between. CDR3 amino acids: CASSLQGSPGNTIYF. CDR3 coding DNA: TGTGCCAGCAGTTTGCAAGGTTCTCCTGGAAACACCATATATTTT.

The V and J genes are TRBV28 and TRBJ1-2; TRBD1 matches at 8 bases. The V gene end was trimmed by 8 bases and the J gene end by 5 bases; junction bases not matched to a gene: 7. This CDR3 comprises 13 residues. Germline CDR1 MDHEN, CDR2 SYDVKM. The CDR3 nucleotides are TGTGCCAGCGCGACAAACAGGGGGTATGGCTACACCTTC. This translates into CASATNRGYGYTF.

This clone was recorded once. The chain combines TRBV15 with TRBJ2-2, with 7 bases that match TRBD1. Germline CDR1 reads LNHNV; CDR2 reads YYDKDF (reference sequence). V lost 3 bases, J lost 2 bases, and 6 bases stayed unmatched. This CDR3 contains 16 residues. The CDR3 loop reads CATSSATGANTGELFF. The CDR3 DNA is TGTGCCACCAGCAGCGCAACAGGGGCTAACACCGGGGAGCTGTTTTTT.